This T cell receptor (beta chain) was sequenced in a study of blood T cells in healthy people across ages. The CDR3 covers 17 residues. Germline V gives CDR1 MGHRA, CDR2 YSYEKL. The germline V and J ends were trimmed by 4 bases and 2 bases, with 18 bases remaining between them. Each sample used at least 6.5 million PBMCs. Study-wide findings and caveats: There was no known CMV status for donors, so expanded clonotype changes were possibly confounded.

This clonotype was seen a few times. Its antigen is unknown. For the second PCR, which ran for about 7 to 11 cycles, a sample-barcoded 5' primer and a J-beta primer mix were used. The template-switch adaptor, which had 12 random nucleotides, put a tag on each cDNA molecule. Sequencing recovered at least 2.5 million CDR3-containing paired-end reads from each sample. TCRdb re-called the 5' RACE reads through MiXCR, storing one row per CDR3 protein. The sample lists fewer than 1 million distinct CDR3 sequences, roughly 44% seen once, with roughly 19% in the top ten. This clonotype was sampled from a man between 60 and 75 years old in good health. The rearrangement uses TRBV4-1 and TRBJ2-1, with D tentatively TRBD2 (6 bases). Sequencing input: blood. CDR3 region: CASSPPATSPPYNEQFF. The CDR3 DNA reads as TGCGCCAGCAGCCCACCCGCAACTAGCCCTCCCTACAATGAGCAGTTCTTC.